The 9 T cell receptor beta chains in this list originate from one sample, sequenced in a study of T cell responses to AZD1222 COVID-19 vaccine. Produced via immunoSEQ multiplex PCR; TCRdb's table is partial and in-frame only. The data hold tens of thousands of clones, with about nine tenths observed a single time. Sequencing used peripheral blood, obtained on day 0 of AZD1222 vaccination. All receptors come from an adult in good health.

V usage is TRBV5-1 and J usage is TRBJ2-1; either TRBD1 or TRBD2 may supply D (6 bases each). Trimming pared 4 bases from V and 0 bases from J, leaving 14 bases between. The CDR3 contains 16 residues. Germline V gene data show CDR1 as SGHRS and CDR2 as YFSETQ. The DNA of the CDR3 is TGCGCCAGCAGCCGGGGGCAAAAGAGCTCCTACAATGAGCAGTTCTTC. Its protein is CASSRGQKSSYNEQFF.

The chain is built from TRBV3-1 (or the pseudogene TRBV3-2) and TRBJ2-2; 9 bases are a match to TRBD1. The CDR3 contains 16 residues. Germline CDR1 is LGHDT and CDR2 is YNNKEL (reference sequence). V trimming: 6 bases; J trimming: 3 bases; junction bases outside the gene matches: 8. CDR3 protein: CASSFRGQGYTGELFF. CDR3 nucleotide sequence: TGTGCCAGCAGTTTTCGTGGACAGGGGTACACCGGGGAGCTGTTTTTT.

This sequence joins TRBV12-3 or TRBV12-4 and TRBJ2-7, with 11 bases aligning to TRBD1. The CDR3 consists of 13 residues. Losses at the gene ends were 4 bases for V and 6 bases for J; bases not matched to a gene: 2. The CDR3 DNA sequence: TGTGCCAGCAGTTCCGGGACAGGGGGCGAGCAGTACTTC. Amino acid sequence: CASSSGTGGEQYF.

This sequence joins TRBV11-2 and TRBJ2-7; no clear D gene. The CDR3 loop spans 14 amino acids. Germline CDR1 reads SGHAT; CDR2 reads FQNNGV. Trimming took 3 bases from V and 5 from J, leaving 14 bases between them. For the CDR3, the DNA is TGTGCCAGCAGCTTTTACTACACCATGGACGAGCAGTACTTC. Residues: CASSFYYTMDEQYF.

This chain connects TRBV4-2 to TRBJ1-2; D is unresolved. CDR3 length: 15 residues. V gave up 0 bases and J gave up 2 bases, with 10 bases separating them. In germline, CDR1 is LGHNA, CDR2 YNFKEQ. CDR3 sequence: CASSQDVELNYGYTF. In DNA form, the CDR3 reads TGTGCCAGCAGCCAAGATGTGGAGCTGAACTATGGCTACACCTTC.

V and J are TRBV7-2 and TRBJ1-1, with D uncertain. This CDR3 has 14 amino acids. V lost 2 bases and J 3 bases, leaving 10 bases between the germline ends. Germline-derived CDR1 and CDR2 are SGHTA and FQGNSA. This CDR3 reads CASSLPGPYTEAFF. The CDR3 DNA follows: TGTGCCAGCAGCTTACCGGGCCCTTACACTGAAGCTTTCTTT.

The chain recombines TRBV6-5 with TRBJ1-2; 8 positions agree with TRBD1. This CDR3 comprises 13 residues. The trim removed 6 bases at V and 4 bases at J, leaving 4 bases unmatched. Germline V gives CDR1 MNHEY, CDR2 SVGAGI. The CDR3 DNA reads as TGTGCCAGCAGGGACAGGGAGGTCTATGGCTACACCTTC. Protein product: CASRDREVYGYTF.

The genes are TRBV30 and TRBJ1-6; D not certain. V was pared by 3 bases and J by 7 bases, with 10 bases between. This CDR3 is 13 amino acids long. CDR1 is GTSNPN and CDR2 is SVGIG in the germline V gene (reference sequence). The DNA of the CDR3 is TGTGCCTGGAGAATGACAAACAATTCACCCCTCCACTTT. Translation: CAWRMTNNSPLHF.

The V and J genes are TRBV9 and TRBJ1-5; 9 bases map to TRBD1. CDR3 size: 14 residues. Germline loops: CDR1 SGDLS, CDR2 YYNGEE. J was trimmed by 5 bases and V by 3 bases; bases with no gene match: 3. CDR3 loop: CASSAGQGDQPQHF. CDR3 sequence (DNA): TGTGCCAGCAGCGCGGGACAGGGAGATCAGCCCCAGCATTTT.